The source of this TCR beta chain is a study of blood T cells in healthy people across ages. Through a sample-barcoded 5' primer and a J-beta primer mix, a second PCR was run for roughly 6 to 12 cycles. TCRdb recomputed calls from the 5' RACE reads with MiXCR, one row per CDR3 protein. The sample records about 1.8 million distinct CDR3 sequences, around half being singletons. CDR1 is SEHNR and CDR2 is FQNEAQ in the germline V gene (reference sequence). The length of the CDR3 is 15 residues. V dropped 6 bases and J dropped 3 bases, with 14 bases sitting between them. Sequenced sample: blood. This clonotype was obtained from a middle-aged woman in good health. This rearrangement joins TRBV7-9 to TRBJ1-4; D perhaps matches TRBD1 (6 bases). Written as DNA, the CDR3 is TGTGCCAGCAGGAATCCAGGGGCCCCTAATGAAAAACTGTTTTTT. This sequence encodes CASRNPGAPNEKLFF.